This T cell receptor (beta chain) was recovered during a study of blood T cell repertoires in COVID-19. Study-wide background: Samples taken during acute and convalescent COVID-19 were collected in the United States, Italy and Spain.

This CDR3 contains 13 residues. The V gene end was trimmed by 6 bases and the J gene end by 3 bases; junction bases not matched to a gene: 3. The V gene's germline CDR1 is SGHRS and CDR2 YFSETQ. In the study's own analysis: Estimated nucleated cell counts came from reference gene primer amplification. Generated by immunoSEQ multiplex PCR, the TCRdb table keeps only in-frame clones and is missing some. V, J and clone size are taken as reported in that table, and D and trimming were inferred from the DNA itself. The repertoire holds around 30,000 clones, with 80% to 90% as singletons. The chain is built from TRBV5-1 and TRBJ2-1, with 7 bases identical to TRBD2. The receptor's source is a human donor in a cohort sampled during active COVID-19. The specimen sequenced was peripheral blood. The CDR3 DNA follows: TGCGCCAGCATCGCGGGGGACTACAATGAGCAGTTCTTC. It encodes CASIAGDYNEQFF.